This T cell receptor beta chain was identified during a study of OX40 agonist ivuxolimab in advanced cancers. The assay was immunoSEQ multiplex PCR, and TCRdb's table has in-frame clones only and misses some. Seen here are some 48,000 clones, around 90% observed once, and the top ten hold roughly 6.2%. The CDR3 runs 15 residues. Trimming at V came to 1 base and at J to 7 bases, leaving 7 bases not matched to a gene. The germline V gene encodes CDR1 SGHVS and CDR2 FQNEAQ. The origin of this receptor is an adult with an advanced solid tumor such as melanoma, head and neck, liver or kidney cancer. The rearrangement joins TRBV7-8 to TRBJ2-1; 7 bases fit TRBD1. The starting material was CD4+ or CD8+ T cells sorted from blood, obtained in a trial of the OX40 agonist ivuxolimab. CDR3 sequence: CASSLGIGTANEQFF. CDR3 nucleotide sequence: TGTGCCAGCAGCTTAGGGATAGGGACAGCAAATGAGCAGTTCTTC. Combining the CDR3 with reference TRBV7-8 and TRBJ2-1 gives the whole variable domain GAGVSQSPRYKVAKRGQDVALRCDPISGHVSLFWYQQALGQGPEFLTYFQNEAQLDKSGLPSDRFFAERPEGSVSTLKIQRTQQEDSAVYLCASSLGIGTANEQFFGPGTRLTVL.